The sample holds many counts of the clone carrying this T cell receptor beta chain. V trimming: 2 bases; J trimming: 12 bases; junction bases outside the gene matches: 12. The CDR3 covers 16 residues. Looked up from germline, CDR1 is MNHNY and CDR2 is SVGAGI (reference sequence). Researchers tagged individual cDNA molecules with unique molecular identifiers. One entry per CDR3 protein results from TCRdb running MiXCR on the 5' RACE reads. The sample yields roughly 93,000 distinct CDR3 sequences, 14% to 15% seen once. The data are from a study of early T cells in non-severe SARS-CoV-2 infection. At the level of the study: Unsorted whole-blood RNA was sequenced in bulk, leaving chains unpaired.

The source is an adult who was a healthcare worker with PCR-confirmed SARS-CoV-2 infection or an uninfected control (not recorded which). The rearrangement uses TRBV6-6 and TRBJ1-6; 8 bases fit TRBD1. What was sequenced was whole blood. CDR3: CASSYRDRRSVLPLHF. DNA for the CDR3: TGTGCCAGCAGTTACCGGGACAGGAGAAGCGTTTTACCCCTCCACTTT.